These 20 T cell receptor beta chains share one sample of origin, sequenced in a study of shared clonotypes between healthy human individuals. Clones were read by immunoSEQ multiplex PCR, and TCRdb kept only the in-frame ones, dropping some. The sample has roughly 490,000 clones, over 65% seen once; the top ten hold 10% to 15%. The sample consisted of PBMCs. Receptors originate from a woman in her 40s in good health. Some clones in this sample may be carry-over from other donors' samples.

This clone appeared many times. The V gene is TRBV4-3, the J gene TRBJ1-1, with D maybe TRBD1 (6 bases). This CDR3 has 15 residues. CDR1 and CDR2 (germline): LGHNA, YSLEER. V lost 0 bases and J lost 4, with 12 bases in between. CDR3 in DNA: TGCGCCAGCAGCCAAGATAACAGGGCAGGCACTGAAGCTTTCTTT. This gives the protein CASSQDNRAGTEAFF.

The rearrangement uses TRBV5-1 and TRBJ2-7, with 8 nucleotides matching TRBD1. V lost 0 bases, J lost 5 bases, and 4 bases stayed unmatched. The germline gives CDR1 SGHRS, CDR2 YFSETQ. CDR3 length: 14 residues. In nucleotides, the CDR3 is TGCGCCAGCAGCTTGGCGGACAGGGTGAACGAGCAGTACTTC. It translates to CASSLADRVNEQYF.

This chain connects TRBV6-5 to TRBJ1-4; 9 positions agree with TRBD1. Per the germline V gene, CDR1 is MNHEY and CDR2 is SVGAGI. The CDR3 contains 15 residues. Trimming took 4 bases from V and 10 from J; bases not matched to a gene: 10. The CDR3 DNA reads as TGTGCCAGCAGTTTCTCCGGGACAGGGACTCGAAAACTGTTTTTT. It yields the protein CASSFSGTGTRKLFF.

The gene calls are TRBV7-3 and TRBJ2-2; D perhaps matches TRBD2 (5 bases). The CDR3 is 17 residues long. Germline values: CDR1 SGHTA, CDR2 FQGTGA. V was pared by 5 bases and J by 0 bases, with 16 bases between. CDR3 DNA sequence: TGTGCCAGCAGCAAGGTGGAGGTCCTCGCGAACACCGGGGAGCTGTTTTTT. This encodes CASSKVEVLANTGELFF.

This clone was detected only a few times. This sequence joins TRBV6-6 and TRBJ1-5, with 8 positions matching TRBD1. V lost 5 bases, J lost 5 bases, and 11 bases stayed unmatched. The CDR3 runs 16 residues. Germline V lookup: CDR1 MNHNY, CDR2 SVGAGI (reference sequence). CDR3 DNA sequence: TGTGCCAGCAGTCTATCGGACAGGGCAGGGGATCAGCCCCAGCATTTT. Protein: CASSLSDRAGDQPQHF.

V is TRBV4-2 and J is TRBJ2-1; TRBD2 is a possible D gene (6 bases). CDR1 and CDR2 from the germline V gene are LGHNA and YNFKEQ. The V and J ends lost 0 bases and 1 base respectively, with 7 bases between them. The CDR3 covers 15 residues. CDR3 nucleotides: TGTGCCAGCAGCCAAGAGGAGGGGTCCTACAATGAGCAGTTCTTC. It codes for CASSQEEGSYNEQFF.

This clone was recorded at least ten times. The chain links TRBV5-4 to TRBJ2-7, with D perhaps being TRBD1 or TRBD2 (6 bases each). The V end was cut by 3 bases, the J end by 6 bases, with 13 bases between. The CDR3 contains 13 residues. The germline V gene encodes CDR1 SGHNT and CDR2 YYREEE (reference sequence). The chain's CDR3 is CASSWSGDTEQYF. The DNA for the CDR3 is TGTGCCAGCAGCTGGTCGGGGGACACCGAGCAGTACTTC.

This clone has ten or more counts. The V and J genes are TRBV11-2 and TRBJ2-7, with TRBD2 matching over 8 bases. V trimming: 5 bases; J trimming: 3 bases; junction bases outside the gene matches: 6. The germline V gene encodes CDR1 SGHAT and CDR2 FQNNGV. CDR3 length equals 14 residues. Here the CDR3 DNA reads TGTGCCAGCAGCCTTAGCGGGACAAACTACGAGCAGTACTTC. Its protein is CASSLSGTNYEQYF. Based on the CDR3 plus reference TRBV11-2 and TRBJ2-7, the full variable domain is EAGVAQSPRYKIIEKRQSVAFWCNPISGHATLYWYQQILGQGPKLLIQFQNNGVVDDSQLPKDRFSAERLKGVDSTLKIQPAKLEDSAVYLCASSLSGTNYEQYFGPGTRLTVT.

The rearrangement joins TRBV7-9 to TRBJ2-1; 7 bases map to TRBD1. CDR3 length: 16 residues. Germline CDR1 is SEHNR and CDR2 is FQNEAQ (reference sequence). The junction had 4 bases not matched to a gene; V was cut back by 2 bases and J by 0 bases. CDR3 sequence: CASSLLGTASYNEQFF. CDR3 sequence (DNA): TGTGCCAGCAGCTTATTGGGGACAGCCTCCTACAATGAGCAGTTCTTC.

This clone has just a few counts. The chain employs TRBV21-1 and TRBJ2-1; the table's D call, TRBD2, was not checked against the DNA. TRBV21-1 is a pseudogene segment. The CDR3 has 17 residues. Here the CDR3 reads CASSKRHTRGFHNEQFF. The CDR3 nucleotides are TGTGCCAGCAGCAAAAGACATACGCGGGGGTTTCACAATGAGCAGTTCTTC.

This clone was seen once. The rearrangement links TRBV5-1 to TRBJ2-3; 10 nucleotides align to TRBD1. The length of the CDR3 is 14 residues. With 6 bases clipped from V and 0 bases from J, the junction kept 1 base outside the gene matches. The germline V gene has CDR1 SGHRS and CDR2 YFSETQ. The CDR3, as DNA: TGCGCCAGCATGGGACAGGGGAGCACAGATACGCAGTATTTT. It specifies CASMGQGSTDTQYF.

The chain combines TRBV25-1 with TRBJ2-3; 11 nucleotides agree with TRBD2. V lost 6 bases and J lost 4; bases outside the gene matches: 6. The CDR3 loop spans 15 amino acids. Germline CDR1 MGHDK, CDR2 SYGVNS. CDR3 nucleotides: TGTGCCAGCAGCGGGGGGACTAGCGGTGCAGATACGCAGTATTTT. This encodes CASSGGTSGADTQYF.

This chain links TRBV28 with TRBJ2-3, with 7 nucleotides matching TRBD2. The germline gives CDR1 MDHEN, CDR2 SYDVKM. J gave up 10 bases and V 6 bases, and 4 bases lay outside the gene matches. The CDR3 runs 11 residues. CDR3 residues: CASSGAGPQYF. As DNA, the CDR3 is TGTGCCAGCAGCGGAGCGGGACCGCAGTATTTT.

The J gene is TRBJ2-5, the V gene TRBV10-2, with 9 bases that match TRBD1. CDR1 WSHSY and CDR2 SAAADI come from the germline V gene. The CDR3 consists of 15 residues. With V trimmed by 8 bases and J by 5 bases, 12 bases remained unmatched. The CDR3 nucleotides are TGCGCCAGCTCTTCCAAGACAGGGGGAGAGGAGACCCAGTACTTC. It yields the protein CASSSKTGGEETQYF.

V gene TRBV19 combines with J gene TRBJ1-5; D is unclear. The V gene's germline CDR1 is LNHDA and CDR2 SQIVND (reference sequence). The length of the CDR3 is 13 residues. V was shortened by 7 bases and J by 3 bases, with 10 bases between the two germline ends. The CDR3 protein is CASKDRDNQPQHF. Written as DNA, the CDR3 is TGTGCCAGTAAGGACCGCGACAATCAGCCCCAGCATTTT. Combining the CDR3 with reference TRBV19 and TRBJ1-5 gives the whole variable domain DGGITQSPKYLFRKEGQNVTLSCEQNLNHDAMYWYRQDPGQGLRLIYYSQIVNDFQKGDIAEGYSVSREKKESFPLTVTSAQKNPTAFYLCASKDRDNQPQHFGDGTRLSIL.

This chain uses TRBV6-6 with TRBJ2-1; weak D call: TRBD1 (5 bases). The CDR3 covers 12 residues. V dropped 5 bases and J dropped 9 bases, with 11 bases sitting between them. Germline assignment: CDR1 MNHNY and CDR2 SVGAGI (reference sequence). CDR3 in amino acids: CASSPRQSEQFF. CDR3 coding DNA: TGTGCCAGCAGTCCGCGACAGAGTGAGCAGTTCTTC.

Concerning this clone: A clone one base away is much larger, so this may be a read error. Other DNA sequences from this sample encode an identical CDR3 as well. The chain couples TRBV5-4 to TRBJ2-3; 12 bases match TRBD2. The V gene's germline CDR1 is SGHNT and CDR2 YYREEE (reference sequence). The length of the CDR3 is 16 residues. The junction had 0 bases not matched to a gene; V was cut back by 0 bases and J by 1 base. CDR3: CASSLGLAGGTDTQYF. CDR3 DNA sequence: TGTGCCAGCAGCTTGGGACTAGCGGGAGGCACAGATACGCAGTATTTT.

For this clone: This likely reflects a read error, since a far larger clone is one base away. This CDR3 is also generated by other DNA sequences in the sample. V is TRBV10-2 and J is TRBJ1-5; D is perhaps TRBD1 (6 bases). CDR1 WSHSY and CDR2 SAAADI come from the germline V gene. The CDR3 runs 18 residues. This chain's CDR3 is CASSETGFELFSNQPQHF. CDR3 nucleotides: TGCGCCAGCAGTGAGACAGGGTTCGAATTATTTAGCAATCAACCCCAGCATTTT.

V and J are TRBV10-2 and TRBJ2-5; 12 bases agree with TRBD2. J lost 0 bases, V lost 7 bases, and 9 bases had no gene match. The CDR3 runs to 17 residues. The germline V gene encodes CDR1 WSHSY and CDR2 SAAADI. CDR3 region: CASTSGRAGRYQETQYF. The CDR3, as DNA: TGCGCCAGCACTAGCGGGAGGGCCGGGAGGTACCAAGAGACCCAGTACTTC.

The chain recombines TRBV28 with TRBJ1-6, with D possibly TRBD1 on 5 matching bases. The V end was cut by 3 bases, the J end by 4 bases, with 10 bases between. The germline V gene has CDR1 MDHEN and CDR2 SYDVKM. The CDR3 runs 15 residues. The DNA for the CDR3 is TGTGCCAGCAGTTTCCGGGCAGGGTATAATTCACCCCTCCACTTT. Its translation: CASSFRAGYNSPLHF. The complete variable domain, with remaining parts taken from reference TRBV28 and TRBJ1-6, reads DVKVTQSSRYLVKRTGEKVFLECVQDMDHENMFWYRQDPGLGLRLIYFSYDVKMKEKGDIPEGYSVSREKKERFSLILESASTNQTSMYLCASSFRAGYNSPLHFGNGTRLTVT.